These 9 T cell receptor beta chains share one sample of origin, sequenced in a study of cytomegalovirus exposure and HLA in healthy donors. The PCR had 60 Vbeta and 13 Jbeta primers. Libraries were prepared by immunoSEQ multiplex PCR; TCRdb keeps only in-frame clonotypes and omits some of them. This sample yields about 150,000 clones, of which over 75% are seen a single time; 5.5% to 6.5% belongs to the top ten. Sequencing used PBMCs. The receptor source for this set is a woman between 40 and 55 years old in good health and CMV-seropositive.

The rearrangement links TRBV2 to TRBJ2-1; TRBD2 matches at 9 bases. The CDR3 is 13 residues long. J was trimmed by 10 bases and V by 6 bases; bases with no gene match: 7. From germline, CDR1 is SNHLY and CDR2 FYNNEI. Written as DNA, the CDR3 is TGTGCCAGCAGGGAGCGGGAGGTTGGGGAGCAGTTCTTC. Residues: CASREREVGEQFF.

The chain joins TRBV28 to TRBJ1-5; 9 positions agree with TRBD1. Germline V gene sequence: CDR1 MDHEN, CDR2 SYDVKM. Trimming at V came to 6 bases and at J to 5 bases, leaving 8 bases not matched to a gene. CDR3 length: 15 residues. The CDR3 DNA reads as TGTGCCAGCAGCTCCGGGACAGGGTGGTATCAGCCCCAGCATTTT. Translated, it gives CASSSGTGWYQPQHF.

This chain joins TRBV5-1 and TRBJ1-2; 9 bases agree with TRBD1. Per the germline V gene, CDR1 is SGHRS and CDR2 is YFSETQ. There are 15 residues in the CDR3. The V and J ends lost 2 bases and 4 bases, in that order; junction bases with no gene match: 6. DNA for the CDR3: TGCGCCAGCAGCTTACAGGGGGCCCGCGGCTATGGCTACACCTTC. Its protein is CASSLQGARGYGYTF.

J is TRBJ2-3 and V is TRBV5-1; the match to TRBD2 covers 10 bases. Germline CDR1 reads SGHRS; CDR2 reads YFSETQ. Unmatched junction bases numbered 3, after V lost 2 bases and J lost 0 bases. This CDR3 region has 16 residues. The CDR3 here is CASSFTSGVSTDTQYF. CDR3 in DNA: TGCGCCAGCAGCTTCACTAGCGGGGTCAGCACAGATACGCAGTATTTT.

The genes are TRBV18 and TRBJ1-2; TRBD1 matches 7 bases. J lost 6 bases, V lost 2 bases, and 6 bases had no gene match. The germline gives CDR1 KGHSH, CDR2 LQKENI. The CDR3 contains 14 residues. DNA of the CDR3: TGTGCCAGCTCACCAAAGAGACAGGGTCATGGCTACACCTTC. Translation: CASSPKRQGHGYTF.

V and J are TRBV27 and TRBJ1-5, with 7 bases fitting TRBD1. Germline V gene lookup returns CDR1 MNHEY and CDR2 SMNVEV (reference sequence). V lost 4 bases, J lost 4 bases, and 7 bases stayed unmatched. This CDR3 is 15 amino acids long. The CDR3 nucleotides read TGTGCCAGCAGTTCAGGGACAGTATCAAATCAGCCCCAGCATTTT. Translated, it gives CASSSGTVSNQPQHF.

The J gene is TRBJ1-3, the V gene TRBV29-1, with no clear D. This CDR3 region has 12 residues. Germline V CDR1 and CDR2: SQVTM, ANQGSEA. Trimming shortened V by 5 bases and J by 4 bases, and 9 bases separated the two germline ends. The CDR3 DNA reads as TGCAGCGTTCGGTTGACAGGAAACACCATATATTTT. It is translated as CSVRLTGNTIYF.

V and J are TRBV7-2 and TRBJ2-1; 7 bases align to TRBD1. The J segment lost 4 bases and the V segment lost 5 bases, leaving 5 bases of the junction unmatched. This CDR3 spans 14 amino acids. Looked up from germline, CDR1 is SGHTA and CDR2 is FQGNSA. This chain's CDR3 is CASSKKGQYNEQFF. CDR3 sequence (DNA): TGTGCCAGCAGCAAAAAGGGACAGTACAATGAGCAGTTCTTC.

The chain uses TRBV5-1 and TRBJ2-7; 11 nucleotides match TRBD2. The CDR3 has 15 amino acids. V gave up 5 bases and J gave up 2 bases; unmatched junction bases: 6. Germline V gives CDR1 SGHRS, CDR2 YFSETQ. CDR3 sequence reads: CASRWIAGGTYEQYF. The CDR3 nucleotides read TGCGCCAGCAGGTGGATAGCGGGAGGGACCTACGAGCAGTACTTC.